This is a list of T cell receptor beta chains from one sample in a study of blood T cell repertoires in COVID-19. Generated by immunoSEQ multiplex PCR, the TCRdb table keeps only in-frame clones and is missing some. In the table there are roughly 150,000 clones, about 91% of which are singletons. The sample comprised peripheral blood. The receptors shown here come from a human donor in a cohort sampled during active COVID-19. Both conserved end residues are part of each CDR3. A D gene is named only where the DNA matches it firmly. Not all rows give a size; the values are once, few, many and, for expanded clones, a class.

cdr3_nt	cdr3_aa	d_call	v_call	j_call	clone_size	cdr3_length
TGTGCCAGCAGCCCCCGGGGTAGGGGGACAGATACGCAGTATTTT	CASSPRGRGTDTQYF	.	TRBV5-4	TRBJ2-3	.	15
TGTGCCAGCAGAACTGTTGGAAACACCATATATTTT	CASRTVGNTIYF	.	TRBV2	TRBJ1-3	.	12
TGTGCCAGCTCACCACCGCGACAGGGGAACACTGAAGCTTTCTTT	CASSPPRQGNTEAFF	TRBD1	TRBV18	TRBJ1-1	.	15
TGCGCCAGCAGCCAAGGCCCTAGCGGGCCAATTAGCACAGATACGCAGTATTTT	CASSQGPSGPISTDTQYF	TRBD2	TRBV4-3	TRBJ2-3	.	18
TGTGCCAGCAGTACTCCCCTAGGACAGGGAGATCAGCCCCAGCATTTT	CASSTPLGQGDQPQHF	TRBD1	TRBV6-6	TRBJ1-5	once	16
TGTGCCAGCAGTCCAGGGGGTAATTCACCCCTCCACTTT	CASSPGGNSPLHF	TRBD1	TRBV12-3/TRBV12-4	TRBJ1-6	.	13
TGTGCCAGCAGTAGGGACTACCAAGAGACCCAGTACTTC	CASSRDYQETQYF	.	TRBV6-2/TRBV6-3	TRBJ2-5	.	13
TGTGCCAGCAGCCGACAGAGCTCCTACAATGAGCAGTTCTTC	CASSRQSSYNEQFF	.	TRBV27	TRBJ2-1	.	14
TGTGCCAGCAGCAAAGTAGGGACAGGGGGCTCCTACGAGCAGTACTTC	CASSKVGTGGSYEQYF	.	TRBV21-1	TRBJ2-7	.	16
TGTGCCAGCAGCCCAGGGGTCGAGACCCAGTACTTC	CASSPGVETQYF	.	TRBV7-6	TRBJ2-5	.	12
TGTGCTAGTGGTTTGGGTAAAAGACAGGGTACCCCCTTAGGGGAGACCCAGTACTTC	CASGLGKRQGTPLGETQYF	TRBD1	TRBV12-5	TRBJ2-5	.	19
TGCGCCAGCAGTGAGTCTATTAAACCAGGATCTAGCACAGATACGCAGTATTTT	CASSESIKPGSSTDTQYF	.	TRBV10-1	TRBJ2-3	.	18
TGTGCCAGCAGCGGGCAGGGTAAAGAGACCCAGTACTTC	CASSGQGKETQYF	.	TRBV9	TRBJ2-5	.	13
TGTGCCAGCAGTGACCTTAGTGGGGGCAGATACGAGCAGTACTTC	CASSDLSGGRYEQYF	.	TRBV6-1	TRBJ2-7	.	15
TGTGCCATCAGTTCGGACAGCTCCTACAATGAGCAGTTCTTC	CAISSDSSYNEQFF	.	TRBV10-3	TRBJ2-1	.	14
TGTGCCAGAAGCTGGACAGGGACCACTGAAGCTTTCTTT	CARSWTGTTEAFF	TRBD1	TRBV5-3	TRBJ1-1	.	13
TGTGCCAGCAGCTTAGTATCGGCGGGTGGTGAGCAGTTCTTC	CASSLVSAGGEQFF	.	TRBV7-3	TRBJ2-1	.	14
TGTGCCAGCAGCCTATCGACAGGGGGTTCGGATGGCTACACCTTC	CASSLSTGGSDGYTF	TRBD1	TRBV14	TRBJ1-2	.	15
TGTGCCAGCACCCCGGGACAGGGGCGCGAGCAGTTCTTC	CASTPGQGREQFF	TRBD1	TRBV5-6	TRBJ2-1	.	13
TGTGCCAGCAGTGAGGGACAGGGGGTGGGCACAGATACGCAGTATTTT	CASSEGQGVGTDTQYF	TRBD1	TRBV25-1	TRBJ2-3	.	16
TGCGCCAGCAGCTCGGGGGACGGCCAAGAGACCCAGTACTTC	CASSSGDGQETQYF	.	TRBV5-1	TRBJ2-5	once	14
TGTGCCAGCAGTTTCGGGGGTTACAATGAGCAGTTCTTC	CASSFGGYNEQFF	.	TRBV6-5	TRBJ2-1	.	13
TGCGCCAGCAGTGAGTCTAGCGGGGGGGGCGAGCAGTACTTC	CASSESSGGGEQYF	TRBD2	TRBV10-2	TRBJ2-7	.	14
TGTGCCAGCAGCCTAGAGAGTGGACTTAGCTCCTACGAGCAGTACTTC	CASSLESGLSSYEQYF	.	TRBV14	TRBJ2-7	few	16
TGTGCCAGCAGCTTCACACAGGGTATCGGGGAGCTGTTTTTT	CASSFTQGIGELFF	.	TRBV5-6	TRBJ2-2	.	14
TGCGCCAGCAGCCAGGCCGTTCCTGGGCTGGGCACCGGGGAGCTGTTTTTT	CASSQAVPGLGTGELFF	.	TRBV4-1	TRBJ2-2	.	17
TGTGCCAGCAGCCAAGAAATCGAGGTCTATAGCAATCAGCCCCAGCATTTT	CASSQEIEVYSNQPQHF	.	TRBV3-1/TRBV3-2	TRBJ1-5	.	17
TGTGCCAGCAGCCAGGTCTCTAGCGGGGGTAGGGAAGAGACCCAGTACTTC	CASSQVSSGGREETQYF	TRBD2	TRBV4-2	TRBJ2-5	.	17
TGTGCCAGCAGCTTCGACAGAGCCTCCTATGGCTACACCTTC	CASSFDRASYGYTF	.	TRBV5-4	TRBJ1-2	.	14
TGCGCCAGCCGGGACAGTTCAACTAATGAAAAACTGTTTTTT	CASRDSSTNEKLFF	TRBD1	TRBV5-1	TRBJ1-4	.	14
TGTGCCAGCAGTTACAACACCAGGGGGCGCCGCTCCTACAATGAGCAGTTCTTC	CASSYNTRGRRSYNEQFF	TRBD1	TRBV6-2/TRBV6-3	TRBJ2-1	.	18
TGTGCCAGCAGTTTAGCGGGGAGCGGTGAGCAGTTCTTC	CASSLAGSGEQFF	.	TRBV12-3/TRBV12-4	TRBJ2-1	.	13
TGCAGCGTTGCAGGGGTGGTTGAGCAGTTCTTC	CSVAGVVEQFF	.	TRBV29-1	TRBJ2-1	.	11
TGTGCCAGCAGCCTCCTACAGGGAATCCCCGGTGGCTACACCTTC	CASSLLQGIPGGYTF	.	TRBV3-1/TRBV3-2	TRBJ1-2	.	15
TGTGCCAGCAGCATTGGGACAGGCGGTTCCGATGAGCAGTTCTTC	CASSIGTGGSDEQFF	TRBD1	TRBV7-9	TRBJ2-1	few	15
TGTGCCTCCAGGGGTTTTGAAAACTCACCCCTCCACTTT	CASRGFENSPLHF	.	TRBV7-3	TRBJ1-6	.	13
TGCGCCAGCAGCGAAGCAGGGACAGGGCTTCAGGGAGGCTACACCTTC	CASSEAGTGLQGGYTF	TRBD1	TRBV5-1	TRBJ1-2	.	16
TGTGCCAGCAGTTTAGGGGGCGCAAATACGCAGTATTTT	CASSLGGANTQYF	.	TRBV12-3/TRBV12-4	TRBJ2-3	.	13
TGTGCCAGCAGTGAAGGGGACAGGGGAGGTGGCTACACCTTC	CASSEGDRGGGYTF	TRBD1	TRBV6-1	TRBJ1-2	few	14
TGTGCCAGCAGCTTGCCAGGACTAGAGTTGGAGACCCAGTACTTC	CASSLPGLELETQYF	TRBD2	TRBV5-6	TRBJ2-5	.	15
TGCGCCAGCAAGAACGGTAACGGGGGGTTTCAGCCCCAGCATTTT	CASKNGNGGFQPQHF	.	TRBV23-1	TRBJ1-5	.	15
TGTGCCAGCAGTTACTCGGGACAGGGGGCGCCCGGCTACACCTTC	CASSYSGQGAPGYTF	TRBD1	TRBV6-2/TRBV6-3	TRBJ1-2	.	15
TGTGCCAGCCGACAGAGCTCTGGAAACACCATATATTTT	CASRQSSGNTIYF	.	TRBV19	TRBJ1-3	.	13
TGTGCCAGCAGCCCCGGGACAGGGGAGTGGGGTGAAGCTTTCTTT	CASSPGTGEWGEAFF	TRBD1	TRBV6-5	TRBJ1-1	.	15
TGTGCCAGCAGCCCTTCCGAGGGGACAGGGTACTACGAGCAGTACTTC	CASSPSEGTGYYEQYF	TRBD1	TRBV7-9	TRBJ2-7	.	16
TGCGCCAGCAGCCAGGGCGGGGCGGCCAAGGAGACCCAGTACTTC	CASSQGGAAKETQYF	.	TRBV4-3	TRBJ2-5	.	15
TGTGCCAGCAGCCAAGTTTCCCGACAGTACACCTTC	CASSQVSRQYTF	.	TRBV3-1/TRBV3-2	TRBJ1-2	.	12
TGTGCCAGCAGCCCCGGACAGAACTATGGCTACACCTTC	CASSPGQNYGYTF	.	TRBV7-2	TRBJ1-2	.	13
TGTGCCAGCACCGTTTACAGGGGGGGCTCCGGGGAGCTGTTTTTT	CASTVYRGGSGELFF	.	TRBV7-2	TRBJ2-2	once	15
TGTGCCAGCAGCGTAGGGGCACAGGGTGTGAACACTGAAGCTTTCTTT	CASSVGAQGVNTEAFF	.	TRBV9	TRBJ1-1	.	16
TGTGCCAGCAGTTACTTCCACCAGGGGGCCAAAAACATTCAGTACTTC	CASSYFHQGAKNIQYF	.	TRBV6-2/TRBV6-3	TRBJ2-4	.	16
TGTGCCAGCAGGGAAACAGGGGACACTGAAGCTTTCTTT	CASRETGDTEAFF	TRBD1	TRBV2	TRBJ1-1	.	13
TGTGCCAGCAGCCAGCGGACAGGCTCTGGAAACACCATATATTTT	CASSQRTGSGNTIYF	TRBD1	TRBV7-2	TRBJ1-3	.	15
TGTGCCAGCAGCCTAAGAGGGGGGGGTCAACAGGCCCAGCATTTT	CASSLRGGGQQAQHF	.	TRBV27	TRBJ1-5	.	15
TGTGCCAGCAGCCCCCGGGACAGGATGTACGAGCAGTACTTC	CASSPRDRMYEQYF	TRBD1	TRBV3-1/TRBV3-2	TRBJ2-7	.	14
TGTGCCAGCAGTGACTCCATGGCCACACAGGGGGCGGCTTCACCCCTCCACTTT	CASSDSMATQGAASPLHF	TRBD1	TRBV25-1	TRBJ1-6	.	18
TGTGCCAGTAGTATAAGAAGCCAGGGAAACTATCAGCCCCAGCATTTT	CASSIRSQGNYQPQHF	.	TRBV19	TRBJ1-5	.	16